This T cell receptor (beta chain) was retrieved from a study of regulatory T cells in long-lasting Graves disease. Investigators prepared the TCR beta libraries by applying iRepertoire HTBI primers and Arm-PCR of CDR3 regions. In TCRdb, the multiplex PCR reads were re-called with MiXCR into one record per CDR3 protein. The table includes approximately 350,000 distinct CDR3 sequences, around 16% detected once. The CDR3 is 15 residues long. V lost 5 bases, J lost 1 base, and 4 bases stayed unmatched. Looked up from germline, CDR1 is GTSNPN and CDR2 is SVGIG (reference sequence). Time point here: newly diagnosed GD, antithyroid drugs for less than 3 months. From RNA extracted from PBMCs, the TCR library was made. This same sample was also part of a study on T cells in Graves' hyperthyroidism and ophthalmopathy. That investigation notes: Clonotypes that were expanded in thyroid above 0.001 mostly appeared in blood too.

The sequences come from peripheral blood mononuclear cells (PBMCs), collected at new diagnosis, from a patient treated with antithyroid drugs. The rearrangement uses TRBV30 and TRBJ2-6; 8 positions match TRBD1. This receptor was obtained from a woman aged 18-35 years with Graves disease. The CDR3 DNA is TGTGCCTGGGGGACAGGAGCTTCTGGGGCCAACGTCCTGACTTTC. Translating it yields CAWGTGASGANVLTF.